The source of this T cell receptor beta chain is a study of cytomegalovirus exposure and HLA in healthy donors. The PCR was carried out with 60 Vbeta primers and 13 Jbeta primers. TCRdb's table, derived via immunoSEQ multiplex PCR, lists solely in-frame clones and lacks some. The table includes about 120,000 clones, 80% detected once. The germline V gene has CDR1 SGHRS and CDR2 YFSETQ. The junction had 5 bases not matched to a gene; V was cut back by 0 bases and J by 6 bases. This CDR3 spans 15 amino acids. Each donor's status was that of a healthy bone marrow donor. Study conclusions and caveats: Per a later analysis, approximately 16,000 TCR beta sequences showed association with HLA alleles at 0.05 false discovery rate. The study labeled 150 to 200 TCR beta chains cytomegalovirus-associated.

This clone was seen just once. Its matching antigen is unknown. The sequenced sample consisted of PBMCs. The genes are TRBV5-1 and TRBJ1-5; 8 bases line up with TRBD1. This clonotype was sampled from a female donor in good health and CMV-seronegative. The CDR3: CASSLVQGAGQPQHF. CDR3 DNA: TGCGCCAGCAGCTTGGTGCAGGGGGCAGGTCAGCCCCAGCATTTT. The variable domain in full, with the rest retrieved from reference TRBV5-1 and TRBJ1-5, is KAGVTQTPRYLIKTRGQQVTLSCSPISGHRSVSWYQQTPGQGLQFLFEYFSETQRNKGNFPGRFSGRQFSNSRSEMNVSTLELGDSALYLCASSLVQGAGQPQHFGDGTRLSIL.